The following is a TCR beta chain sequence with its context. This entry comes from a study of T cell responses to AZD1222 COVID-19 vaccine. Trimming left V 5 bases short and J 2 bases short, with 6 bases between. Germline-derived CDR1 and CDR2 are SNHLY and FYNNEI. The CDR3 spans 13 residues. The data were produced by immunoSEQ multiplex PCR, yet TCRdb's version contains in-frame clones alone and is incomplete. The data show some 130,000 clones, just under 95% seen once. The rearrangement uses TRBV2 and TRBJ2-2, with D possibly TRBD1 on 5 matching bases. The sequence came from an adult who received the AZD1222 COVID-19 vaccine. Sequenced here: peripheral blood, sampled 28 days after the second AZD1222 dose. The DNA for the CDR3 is TGTGCCAGCAGTCAGGGCAACACCGGGGAGCTGTTTTTT. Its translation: CASSQGNTGELFF.